This T cell receptor (beta chain) was sequenced in a study of T cell repertoires in cytomegalovirus infection (dated by TCRdb to about 2019). Looking at the study overall: Donor HLA type was relevant to the analysis, as public TCR beta signatures indicated carriage of CMV infection together with the matching HLA type.

This clonotype was seen many times. The target of this receptor is not known. No clone much larger than this one lies a single base away; base qualities are absent. The germline V gene gives CDR1 as SGHVS and CDR2 as FQNEAQ. Taken from cysteine to phenylalanine, the CDR3 has 14 residues. The read is trimmed to its CDR3 DNA, 42 bases read in frame from base 1. Trimming accounts for 9 bases at V and 6 bases at J, while the number of junction bases matched to no gene is 9. The paper as a whole reports these results and caveats: Carriers of CMV infection plus the relevant HLA type were discriminated by the cumulative frequency of public TCR beta family members in the study cohort and in an independent 352-donor cohort. The ex vivo response was dominated by HLA-C-restricted CMV-specific TCR beta clonotypes, which also provided the single most frequent clonotype in two of eight donors.

The reads were generated on an Illumina HiSeq 1500. TCRdb trimmed public reads at Q25 via fastp, called clones via MiXCR and kept in-frame beta chains. Rows with one shared CDR3 protein collapse into an entry with the most common genes and DNA. The sample table holds 200,000 to 300,000 distinct CDR3 sequences, of which approximately 9.2% were seen once. Approximately 16% of the sample lies in the top ten. Sequences were obtained from PBMCs. The receptor comes from a human donor in good health (CMV status not recorded). Some clones in this sample may be carry-over from other donors' samples. This receptor chain uses TRBV7-8 and TRBJ2-3, and 10 bases in between align with TRBD1. In nucleotide form, the sequence is TGTGCCAGTGAGGACAGGGGGACATCGGATACGCAGTATTTT. Its translation is CASEDRGTSDTQYF.